This is a list of T cell receptor beta chains from one sample in a study of spatial heterogeneity in lung cancer. TCRdb re-analysed the 5' RACE reads in MiXCR, keeping a single row per CDR3 protein. The sample includes 39,000 or so distinct CDR3 sequences, roughly 7.4% of them seen just once. Sequencing was performed on PBMCs, taken at surgery. Receptors originate from a male donor with early-stage non-small cell lung cancer. CDR3s include the opening cysteine and the closing phenylalanine or tryptophan. The D gene is left open where the match is weak. Some rows mark clone size as missing; the rest say once, few, many or name a class of expanded clone.

v_call	d_call	j_call	clone_size	cdr3_nt	cdr3_aa
TRBV7-9	.	TRBJ1-5	many	TGTGCCAGCAGCTTCTGTCAGTTGGGTAATTGCCATCAGCCCCAGCATTTT	CASSFCQLGNCHQPQHF
TRBV29-1	TRBD1	TRBJ2-7	medium-sized	TGCAGCGTTGAGGACGGGACAGGGCAAACCTACGAGCAGTACTTC	CSVEDGTGQTYEQYF
TRBV6-2/TRBV6-3	.	TRBJ2-3	.	TGTGCCAGCAGTTCATGGACTGTGACTAGCACAGATACGCAGTATTTT	CASSSWTVTSTDTQYF
TRBV11-2	.	TRBJ2-2	many	TGTGCCAGCAGCTTAGGCGAATACGGGGAGCTGTTTTTT	CASSLGEYGELFF
TRBV19	TRBD1	TRBJ2-7	many	TGTGCCAGTAGTCCCGCAAGGGACAGGTTTAACGAGCAGTACTTC	CASSPARDRFNEQYF
TRBV7-3	.	TRBJ2-1	few	TGTGCCAGCAGCCCCGAGGCCAGGTACAATGAGCAGTTCTTC	CASSPEARYNEQFF
TRBV7-2	.	TRBJ1-1	few	TGTGCCAGCAGCTTAAATAGCGGGTCTGAAGCTTTCTTT	CASSLNSGSEAFF
TRBV5-8	.	TRBJ1-4	many	TGTGCCAGCAGCGGGGGCCTAAATGAAAAACTGTTTTTT	CASSGGLNEKLFF
TRBV6-5	.	TRBJ2-5	few	TGTGCCAGCAGTTACTTTGGGCGGCGGGGGCACGCCCAGTACTTC	CASSYFGRRGHAQYF
TRBV7-3	TRBD2	TRBJ2-1	.	TGTGCCAGCAGTCGGAGGGGTGGGACTAGCGGGTACAATGAGCAGTTCTTC	CASSRRGGTSGYNEQFF
TRBV7-8	.	TRBJ1-1	.	TGTGCCAGCGGGGGTTTGGGGTATTCCACTGAAGCTTTCTTT	CASGGLGYSTEAFF
TRBV30	.	TRBJ1-5	few	TGTGCCTGGAGTGTACAGGACGGACAGCCCCAGCATTTT	CAWSVQDGQPQHF
TRBV6-1	.	TRBJ1-2	.	TGTGCCAGCAGTGAAGAGGCAGGGGCGAACTATGGCTACACCTTC	CASSEEAGANYGYTF
TRBV6-6	.	TRBJ1-3	few	TGTGCCAGCGGGGGTAAAGGGCGTGGAAACACCATATATTTT	CASGGKGRGNTIYF
TRBV6-5	TRBD1	TRBJ1-1	.	TGTGCCAGCAGTCTTCGACAGGGGTTGATGGACACTGAAGCTTTCTTT	CASSLRQGLMDTEAFF
TRBV7-3	.	TRBJ2-3	few	TGTGCCAGCAGCTACGACAGCTACTCCACAGATACGCAGTATTTT	CASSYDSYSTDTQYF
TRBV27	.	TRBJ2-3	many	TGTGCCAGCAGTCCCTGGGACACAGATACGCAGTATTTT	CASSPWDTDTQYF
TRBV19	.	TRBJ2-3	.	TGTGCCAGTAGTATGCGGAACCTAAAGCAAGATACGCAGTATTTT	CASSMRNLKQDTQYF
TRBV11-2	.	TRBJ1-6	.	TGTGCCAGCAGCATAAGGCCGGGGTCAAGGAATTCACCCCTCCACTTT	CASSIRPGSRNSPLHF
TRBV12-3/TRBV12-4	.	TRBJ2-7	many	TGTGCCAGCAGTAGGGCAGACCACTACTACGAGCAGTACTTC	CASSRADHYYEQYF
TRBV19	.	TRBJ1-1	.	TGTGCCAGCACACCTCAGGGGTATGGTACCACTGAAGCTTTCTTT	CASTPQGYGTTEAFF
TRBV2	.	TRBJ2-3	many	TGTGCCAGCAGTGAAGTACAGTCTGGTAGCACAGATACGCAGTATTTT	CASSEVQSGSTDTQYF
TRBV2	.	TRBJ1-5	.	TGTGCCAGCAGAAGAGGGCCGGACCTGAATCGGCCCCAGCATTTT	CASRRGPDLNRPQHF
TRBV28	.	TRBJ1-1	few	TGTGCCAGCAGTTTGTTGGGAAAAGGTAGGGGGAACACTGAAGCTTTCTTT	CASSLLGKGRGNTEAFF
TRBV7-8	.	TRBJ1-4	many	TGTGCCAGCAGCTTATCTCGCTGGGGGCCTAATGAAAAACTGTTTTTT	CASSLSRWGPNEKLFF
TRBV5-6	.	TRBJ1-5	few	TGTGCCAGCAGCTTGGTAGGGGAGGGTGGGACTCAGCCCCAGCATTTT	CASSLVGEGGTQPQHF
TRBV12-3/TRBV12-4	TRBD1	TRBJ2-5	.	TGTGCCAGCAGTTTACGGACAGGGGGCTTTTGGGAGACCCAGTACTTC	CASSLRTGGFWETQYF
TRBV7-8	.	TRBJ1-5	many	TGTGCCAGCAGCTCGAGGGGGCAGCCCCAGCATTTT	CASSSRGQPQHF